The sequence of this T cell receptor (beta chain) was determined in a study of shared clonotypes between healthy human individuals. Genomic DNA of every subset was divided equally among multiple immunoSEQ plates. Here immunoSEQ multiplex PCR was the method, and the copy in TCRdb shows in-frame clones only, minus some. The sample shows roughly 2.1 million clones, about 93% of them seen only once. Naive CD8 cells, CD45RO-negative and positively selected for CCR7, excluded terminally differentiated effector memory CD45RA+ cells. This clone was found a few times. Germline CDR1 and CDR2: SQVTM and ANQGSEA. This CDR3 is 13 amino acids long. Between the trimmed V and J ends, which lost 3 bases and 2 bases, there was a span of 10 bases.

This clonotype originated in a man aged 18 to 29 in good health. Some clones in this sample may be carry-over from other donors' samples. The chain links TRBV29-1 to TRBJ1-2; D is possibly TRBD1 (6 bases). Material for sequencing was naive CD8+ T cells from PBMCs. The CDR3: CSVDTGQNYGYTF. For the CDR3, the DNA is TGCAGCGTTGACACCGGACAGAACTATGGCTACACCTTC.